This T cell receptor beta chain was retrieved from a study of cytomegalovirus exposure and HLA in healthy donors. Use of 60 Vbeta and 13 Jbeta primers characterized the PCR. Using immunoSEQ multiplex PCR, the repertoire was profiled, and TCRdb retains in-frame clones only, with some absent. This sample has just over 150,000 clones; 82% occur once, and the top ten carry 6.6%. Germline-derived CDR1 and CDR2 are SGHDT and YYEEEE. The CDR3 is 13 residues long. Sequencing was done on a sample of PBMCs. The source is a woman between 45 and 60 years old in good health and CMV-seropositive. The rearrangement joins TRBV5-6 to TRBJ2-5; weak D call: TRBD1 (6 bases). Gene TRBJ2-7 matches the end of the DNA better, so the J call may be wrong. DNA of the CDR3: TGTGCCAGTTCTACCGGGACAACCTACGAGCAGTACTTC. Encoded protein: CASSTGTTYEQYF.